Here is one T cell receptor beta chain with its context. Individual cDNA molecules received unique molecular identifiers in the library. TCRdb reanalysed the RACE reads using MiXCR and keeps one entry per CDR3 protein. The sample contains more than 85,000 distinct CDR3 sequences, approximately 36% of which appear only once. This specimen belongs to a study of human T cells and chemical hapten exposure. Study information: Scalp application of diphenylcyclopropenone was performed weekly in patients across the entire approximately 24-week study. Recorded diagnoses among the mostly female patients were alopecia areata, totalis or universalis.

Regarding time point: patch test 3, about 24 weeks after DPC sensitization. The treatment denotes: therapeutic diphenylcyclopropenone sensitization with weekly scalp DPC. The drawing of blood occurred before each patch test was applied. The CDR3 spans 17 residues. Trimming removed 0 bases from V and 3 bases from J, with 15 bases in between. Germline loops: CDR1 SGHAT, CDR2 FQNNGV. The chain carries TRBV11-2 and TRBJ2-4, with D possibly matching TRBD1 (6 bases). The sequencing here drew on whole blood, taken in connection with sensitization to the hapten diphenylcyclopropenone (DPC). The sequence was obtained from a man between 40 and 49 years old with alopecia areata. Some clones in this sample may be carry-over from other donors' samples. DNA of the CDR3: TGTGCCAGCAGCTTAGATCAGGGGTTGTCCGGCAAAAACATTCAGTACTTC. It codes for CASSLDQGLSGKNIQYF. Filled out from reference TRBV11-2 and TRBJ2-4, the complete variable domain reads EAGVAQSPRYKIIEKRQSVAFWCNPISGHATLYWYQQILGQGPKLLIQFQNNGVVDDSQLPKDRFSAERLKGVDSTLKIQPAKLEDSAVYLCASSLDQGLSGKNIQYFGAGTRLSVL.